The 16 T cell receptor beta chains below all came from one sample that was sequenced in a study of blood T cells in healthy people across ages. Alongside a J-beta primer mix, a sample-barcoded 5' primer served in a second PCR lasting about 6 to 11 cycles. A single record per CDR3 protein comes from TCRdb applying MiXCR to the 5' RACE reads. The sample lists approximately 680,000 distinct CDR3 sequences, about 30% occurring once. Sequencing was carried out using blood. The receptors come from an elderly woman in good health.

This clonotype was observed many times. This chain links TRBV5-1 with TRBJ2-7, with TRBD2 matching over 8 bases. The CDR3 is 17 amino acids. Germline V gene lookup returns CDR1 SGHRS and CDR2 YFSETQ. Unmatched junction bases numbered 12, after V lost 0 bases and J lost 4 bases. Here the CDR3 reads CASSLAVVGGDIYEQYF. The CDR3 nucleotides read TGCGCCAGCAGCTTGGCCGTTGTCGGGGGGGATATTTACGAGCAGTACTTC.

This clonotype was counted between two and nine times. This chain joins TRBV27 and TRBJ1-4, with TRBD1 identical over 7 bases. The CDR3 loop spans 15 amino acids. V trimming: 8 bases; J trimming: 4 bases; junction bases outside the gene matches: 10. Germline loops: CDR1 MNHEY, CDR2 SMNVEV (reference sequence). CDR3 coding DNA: TGTGCCAGCCGCCCCTCGGGACAGTATAATGAAAAACTGTTTTTT. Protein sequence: CASRPSGQYNEKLFF.

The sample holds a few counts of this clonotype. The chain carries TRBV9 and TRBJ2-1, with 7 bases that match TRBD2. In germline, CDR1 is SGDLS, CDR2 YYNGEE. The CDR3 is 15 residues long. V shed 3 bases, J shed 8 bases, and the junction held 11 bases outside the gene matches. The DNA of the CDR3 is TGTGCCAGCAGCGAGGCGGGAGCGACGGGGGATGAGCAGTTCTTC. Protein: CASSEAGATGDEQFF.

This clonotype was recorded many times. In nucleotides, the CDR3 is TGCGCCAGCAGCCCAGAAGGACAAAATCCTAACTATGGCTACACCTTC. Residues: CASSPEGQNPNYGYTF. The chain has TRBV4-1 and TRBJ1-2; D may be TRBD1 (5 bases). The ends were cut back, 4 bases at V and 0 bases at J, with 15 bases in the middle. The CDR3 extends over 16 amino acids. CDR1 is MGHRA and CDR2 is YSYEKL in the germline V gene.

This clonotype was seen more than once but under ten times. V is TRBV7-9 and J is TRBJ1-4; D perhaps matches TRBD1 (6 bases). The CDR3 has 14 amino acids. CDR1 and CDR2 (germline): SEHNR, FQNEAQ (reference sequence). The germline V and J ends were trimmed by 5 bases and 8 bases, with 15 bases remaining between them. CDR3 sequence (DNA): TGTGCCAGCAGCGCGGGGCTAGGGGGAGAAAAACTGTTTTTT. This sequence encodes CASSAGLGGEKLFF.

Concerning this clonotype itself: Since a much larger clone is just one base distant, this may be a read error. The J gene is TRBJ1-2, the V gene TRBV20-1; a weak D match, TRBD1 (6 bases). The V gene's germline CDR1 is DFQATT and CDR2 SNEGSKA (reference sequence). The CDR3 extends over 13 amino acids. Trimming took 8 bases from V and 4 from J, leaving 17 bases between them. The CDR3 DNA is TGCAGTACCACGGGGGGGCAGGTCTATGGCTACACCTTC. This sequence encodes CSTTGGQVYGYTF.

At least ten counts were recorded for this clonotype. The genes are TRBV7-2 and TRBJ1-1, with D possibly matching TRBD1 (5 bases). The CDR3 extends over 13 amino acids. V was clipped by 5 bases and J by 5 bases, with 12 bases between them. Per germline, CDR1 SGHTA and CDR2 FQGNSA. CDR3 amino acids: CASSRRGVTEAFF. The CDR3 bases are TGTGCCAGCAGCCGGCGGGGGGTAACTGAAGCTTTCTTT.

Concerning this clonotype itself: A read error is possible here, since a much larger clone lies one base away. The DNA for the CDR3 is TGTGCCAGCAGTAGACAGGGTGGAGGTGAAGCTTTCTTT. Translating gives CASSRQGGGEAFF. This chain connects TRBV27 to TRBJ1-1, with TRBD1 identical over 7 bases. Looked up from germline, CDR1 is MNHEY and CDR2 is SMNVEV (reference sequence). V lost 5 bases, J lost 7 bases, and 7 bases stayed unmatched. This CDR3 has 13 amino acids.

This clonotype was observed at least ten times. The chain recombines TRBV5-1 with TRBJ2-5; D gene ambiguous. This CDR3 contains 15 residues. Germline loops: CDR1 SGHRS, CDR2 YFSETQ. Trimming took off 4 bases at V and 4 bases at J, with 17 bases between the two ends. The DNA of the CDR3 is TGCGCCAGCAGCAAACGACAAGGGTGGCTAGAGACCCAGTACTTC. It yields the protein CASSKRQGWLETQYF.

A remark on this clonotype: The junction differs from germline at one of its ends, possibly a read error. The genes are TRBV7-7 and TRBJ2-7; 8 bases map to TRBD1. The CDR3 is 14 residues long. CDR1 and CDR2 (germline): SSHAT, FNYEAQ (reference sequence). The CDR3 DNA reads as TGTGCTAGCAGCTGCGGACAGGGTTTCTACGAGCAGTACTTC. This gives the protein CASSCGQGFYEQYF.

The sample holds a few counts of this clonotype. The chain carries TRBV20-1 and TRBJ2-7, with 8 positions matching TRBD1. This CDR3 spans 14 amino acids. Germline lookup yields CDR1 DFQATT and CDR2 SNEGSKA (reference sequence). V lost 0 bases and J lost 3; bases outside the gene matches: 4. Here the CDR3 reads CSAREAQGVYEQYF. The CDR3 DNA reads TGCAGTGCTAGAGAGGCACAGGGGGTCTACGAGCAGTACTTC.

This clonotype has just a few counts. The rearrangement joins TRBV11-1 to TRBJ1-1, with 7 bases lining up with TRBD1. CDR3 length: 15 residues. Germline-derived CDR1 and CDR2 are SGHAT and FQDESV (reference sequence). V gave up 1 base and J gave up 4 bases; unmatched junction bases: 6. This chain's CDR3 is CASSLGQGESTEAFF. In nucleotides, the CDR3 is TGTGCCAGCAGCTTAGGACAGGGCGAGAGCACTGAAGCTTTCTTT.

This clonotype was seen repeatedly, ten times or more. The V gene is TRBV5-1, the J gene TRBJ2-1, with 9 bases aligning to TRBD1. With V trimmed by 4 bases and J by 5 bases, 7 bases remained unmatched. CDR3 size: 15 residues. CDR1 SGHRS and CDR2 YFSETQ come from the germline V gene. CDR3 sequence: CASSRDRAMDNEQFF. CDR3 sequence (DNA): TGCGCCAGCAGCCGGGACAGGGCTATGGACAATGAGCAGTTCTTC.

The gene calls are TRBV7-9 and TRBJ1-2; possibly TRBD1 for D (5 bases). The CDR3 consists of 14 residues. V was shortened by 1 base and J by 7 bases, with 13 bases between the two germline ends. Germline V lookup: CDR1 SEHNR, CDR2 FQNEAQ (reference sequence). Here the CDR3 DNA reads TGTGCCAGCAGCTTAGGAGCAGGGACGGGTGGCTACACCTTC. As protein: CASSLGAGTGGYTF.

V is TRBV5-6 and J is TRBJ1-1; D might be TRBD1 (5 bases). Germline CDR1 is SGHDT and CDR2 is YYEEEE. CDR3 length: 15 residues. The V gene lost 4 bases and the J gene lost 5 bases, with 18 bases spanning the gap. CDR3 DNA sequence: TGTGCCAGCAGCGGACGGAGGGGTATCGGGACTGAAGCTTTCTTT. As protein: CASSGRRGIGTEAFF. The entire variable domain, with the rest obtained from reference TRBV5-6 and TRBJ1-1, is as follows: DAGVTQSPTHLIKTRGQQVTLRCSPKSGHDTVSWYQQALGQGPQFIFQYYEEEERQRGNFPDRFSGHQFPNYSSELNVNALLLGDSALYLCASSGRRGIGTEAFFGQGTRLTVV.

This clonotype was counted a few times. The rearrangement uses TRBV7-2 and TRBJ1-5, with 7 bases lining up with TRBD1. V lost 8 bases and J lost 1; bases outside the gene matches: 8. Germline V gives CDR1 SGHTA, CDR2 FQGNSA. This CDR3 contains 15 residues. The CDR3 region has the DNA TGTGCCAGCGGCACTGGGACAGCCAGCAATCAGCCCCAGCATTTT. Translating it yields CASGTGTASNQPQHF. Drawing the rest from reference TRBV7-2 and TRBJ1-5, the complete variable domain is GAGVSQSPSNKVTEKGKDVELRCDPISGHTALYWYRQSLGQGLEFLIYFQGNSAPDKSGLPSDRFSAERTGGSVSTLTIQRTQQEDSAVYLCASGTGTASNQPQHFGDGTRLSIL.